This is a list of T cell receptor beta chains from one sample in a study of shared clonotypes between healthy human individuals. Produced via immunoSEQ multiplex PCR; TCRdb's table is partial and in-frame only. Among hundreds of thousands of clones listed, roughly 73% were seen once. The sequenced sample consisted of memory CD4+ T cells sorted from blood. Receptors originate from a woman in her twenties or thirties in good health. Each CDR3 is given without its conserved first and last residue.

J,V,CDR3
TRBJ2-1,TRBV7-9,ASSLESGVWGEQF
TRBJ1-2,TRBV19,ASRPPQGYYGYT
TRBJ2-3,TRBV19,ASRSGQGRADTQY
TRBJ1-5,TRBV7-9,ASSRDLRPQH
TRBJ1-1,TRBV7-9,ASSPRGLRDTEAF
TRBJ1-2,TRBV5-5,ASRVYGNYGYT
TRBJ1-2,TRBV28,ASTTGQNYGYT
TRBJ2-3,TRBV4-1,ASSQEFAGGGPDTQY
TRBJ2-1,TRBV7-2,ASSSPKWSRMGNEQF
TRBJ2-5,TRBV11-2,ASSLGRGGQGTQY
TRBJ2-1,TRBV19,ASSMGQGRAYNEQF
TRBJ2-1,TRBV4-1,ASSQGNGAFSGRAAEQF
TRBJ1-1,TRBV15,ATSRGQGTEAF
TRBJ1-1,TRBV6-1,ASSRGRNTEAF
TRBJ2-1,TRBV7-9,ASRTSGTGDEQF
TRBJ2-1,TRBV5-6,ASSYGLGMVNEQF
TRBJ1-2,TRBV14,ASSRSLNRDRYYGYT
TRBJ1-4,TRBV2,ASIFPGATNEKLF
TRBJ2-2,TRBV5-6,ASSYGTGFKPGELF
TRBJ1-1,TRBV5-1,ASSLGTAGEAF
TRBJ2-1,TRBV4-1,ASSQATVAIYNEQF
TRBJ1-2,TRBV5-6,ASSTRQTYGYT
TRBJ1-1,TRBV5-1,ASSPLSGVRQGGREAF
TRBJ2-5,TRBV27,ASSSTDRAGETQY
TRBJ2-3,TRBV5-1,ASSSNVGGTDTQY
TRBJ2-7,TRBV7-2,ASSWTSGSQYEQY
TRBJ2-7,TRBV5-1,ASSPRGGGIDEQY
TRBJ2-5,TRBV5-8,ASSLKSGTLKETQY
TRBJ1-2,TRBV27,ASSTGQGGYT
TRBJ2-2,TRBV21-1,ASSTSSARSGNTGELF
TRBJ2-3,TRBV11-2,ASSPRLAGETDTQY
TRBJ2-3,TRBV19,ATGIAGTDTQY
TRBJ2-7,TRBV21-1,ASSQIRQGVTYEQY
TRBJ2-2,TRBV5-1,ASSLVAGTGELF
TRBJ2-1,TRBV5-1,ASSTTGTGILNEQF
TRBJ1-3,TRBV10-3,AISTGDAGNTIY
.,TRBV7-2,ASSFTGAHEQY
TRBJ2-5,TRBV4-1,ASSQERGETQY
TRBJ2-7,TRBV29-1,SAAEGVAGYEQY
TRBJ2-3,TRBV7-9,ASSPTGSGADTQY
TRBJ1-2,TRBV30,ALEPTGQGYGYT
TRBJ2-7,TRBV2,ASKKGQGYDEQY
TRBJ1-2,TRBV21-1,ASSNRESSYGYT
TRBJ2-5,TRBV5-4,ASSLAGRGRETQY
TRBJ2-5,TRBV28,ASRDSGSQQTQY
TRBJ2-5,TRBV7-6,ASGPGRPY
TRBJ2-7,TRBV27,STSKGLGRGSYEQY
TRBJ2-7,TRBV7-2,ASSQDWQRYEQY
TRBJ2-2,TRBV19,ASSIWQAGELF
TRBJ1-4,TRBV6-1,ASSEGLSGFGDEKLF
TRBJ2-1,TRBV2,ASSGDSGTYNEQF
TRBJ2-5,TRBV15,ATSRSLGQTFGETQY
TRBJ1-5,TRBV19,ASSVQGQGNQPQH
TRBJ2-3,TRBV9,ASSVGLAGMGDTQY
TRBJ2-2,TRBV28,ASYTTGAGNTGELF
TRBJ1-3,TRBV2,ASSAGNTIY
TRBJ2-1,TRBV7-2,ASSRGTSEYNEQF
TRBJ1-5,TRBV19,ASSIFQGEKQPQH
TRBJ2-7,TRBV23-1,ASSQRKTRPGSYEQY